This TCR beta chain was obtained from a study of OX40 agonist ivuxolimab in advanced cancers. Regarding the study in general: The costimulatory receptor OX40 (CD134) was targeted by ivuxolimab, a fully human IgG2 agonistic monoclonal antibody. Intravenous ivuxolimab was administered to patients every 2 weeks at six dose levels: 0.01, 0.1, 0.3, 1.5, 3 and 10 mg/kg. The paper describes the monotherapy dose-escalation part (N ≈ 52 patients) of the phase I trial of ivuxolimab. A male proportion of around 80% and a mean age of approximately 58 years, ranging from roughly 23 to 85, were recorded for the dose-escalation cohort. The purpose of peripheral TCRbeta sequencing was to test whether ivuxolimab changed TCR sequence diversity and led to clonal T-cell expansion. Prior anti-PD-1, anti-PD-L1 or anti-CTLA-4 therapy was permitted, and approximately 40% of dose-escalation patients had received checkpoint inhibitors. Partial responses occurred in three dose-escalation patients, of whom one had hepatocellular carcinoma and two had cutaneous melanoma. Of the approximately 50 dose-escalation patients, hepatocellular carcinoma was present in around 19, melanoma in around 15, renal cell carcinoma in 9 and head and neck cancer in 9. General conclusions and limits of the study: Which antigens the clonally expanded peripheral T cells were specific for was not determined. Partial responders in the 0.1-3.0 mg/kg groups had among the lowest normalized peripheral clonal expansion, especially among CD8+ T cells. At doses from 0.1 to 3.0 mg/kg, clonal expansion was seen in both CD4+ and CD8+ blood T cells between baseline and week 6. On average, CD8+ T cells showed more expanded clones than CD4+ T cells after ivuxolimab. Low levels of normalized T-cell clonal expansion were also seen in some patients who did not respond.

The CDR3 contains 14 residues, cysteine and phenylalanine counted. Only the CDR3 portion is preserved as DNA: 42 bases, with reading frame beginning at the first base. Per the germline V gene (reference sequence), SEHNR is the CDR1 and FQNEAQ is the CDR2. Trimmed from V: 5 bases; trimmed from J: 4 bases; junction bases lacking a gene match: 7. On this clone itself: No cognate antigen has been identified for it. No base quality values were provided; no much bigger clone lies one nucleotide off.

To sequence the TCRbeta CDR3 region, genomic DNA was isolated from the sorted cells. The immunoSEQ Assay was used for sequencing of TCRbeta CDR3 regions. This is the immuneACCESS table as TCRdb keeps it, with only in-frame sequences that have V and J called. A part of the clones is gone; compared with another copy, unresolved V genes explain less than half, and the rest is unexplained. Recorded for this sample are about 52,000 clones; approximately 88% of them occurred a single time. Together, the top ten hold roughly 12% of the sample. Patients with autoimmune disease history or receiving systemic immunosuppression were excluded from the trial. Peripheral blood for TCR sequencing was collected from all dose cohorts at baseline, on cycle 4 day 1, and on cycle 7 day 1. The samples were taken from a phase I, first-in-human, multicenter, open-label dose-escalation trial of ivuxolimab. Adults with locally advanced or metastatic melanoma, renal cell, hepatocellular, or head and neck squamous cell carcinoma were enrolled in the trial. Before TCR sequencing, CD4+ T cells and CD8+ T cells from peripheral blood were sorted into separate populations.

The receptor chain draws on TRBV7-9 and TRBJ2-7; the central 8 bases match TRBD1. Sequenced material: CD4+ or CD8+ T cells sorted from blood, taken in a trial of the OX40 agonist ivuxolimab. The clonotype was recovered from an adult with an advanced solid tumor such as melanoma, head and neck, liver or kidney cancer. In nucleotide form, the sequence is TGTGCCAGCAGCCCCCGGGACAGGTCTTACGAGCAGTACTTC. It codes for CASSPRDRSYEQYF.